The clone carrying this TCR beta chain has only one observation. Its antigen is not identified. The data stem from a study of Ad26.COV2.S vaccination and SARS-CoV-2 variants. Study-level results: The TCR breadth and depth analyses may have understated or missed part of the total T cell responses.

Treatment here: about 20 received Ad26.COV2.S at low or high dose, single or two shots; several received placebo; per-sample allocation not given. Sampling took place 63 days after the first vaccine or placebo injection. Only in-frame clones appear in the TCRdb table, and some are missing; sequencing was by immunoSEQ multiplex PCR. Among about 680,000 clones listed, about 89% were seen once. The germline V and J ends were trimmed by 4 bases and 4 bases, with 9 bases remaining between them. CDR1 SGHDT and CDR2 YYEEEE come from the germline V gene. The CDR3 is made up of 13 amino acids. The material was peripheral blood, obtained in a trial of Ad26.COV2.S vaccine versus placebo. The chain couples TRBV5-6 to TRBJ2-1; possibly TRBD1 for D (5 bases). The TCR comes from a person aged 18 to 65 who received the Ad26.COV2.S COVID-19 vaccine or a placebo. CDR3 coding DNA: TGTGCCAGCAGCCAGGACATATACAATGAGCAGTTCTTC. Its translation is CASSQDIYNEQFF.